The source of this TCR beta chain is a study of blood T cell repertoires in COVID-19. In the study overall: Acute and convalescent COVID-19 specimens originated in the United States, Italy and Spain. Nucleic acid was either cDNA or gDNA, and it came from T cells, B-cell-depleted T cells, or PBMCs.

Germline loops: CDR1 SGHDN, CDR2 FVKESK. There are 13 residues in the CDR3. The V end lost 3 bases, the J end lost 4 bases, and 9 bases lay between the germline ends. Source study methods: Amplified reference gene primers provided the basis for estimating nucleated cell counts. Using immunoSEQ multiplex PCR, the repertoire was profiled, and TCRdb retains in-frame clones only, with some absent. Clonal size and the V and J genes are those of that table, whereas D and trimming came from the DNA. The profile shows 100,000 to 110,000 clones, around four fifths of them singletons. This clone was detected a few times.

The sequence was collected from a woman aged 70 to 79 with acute or convalescent COVID-19. The sample consisted of peripheral blood. The V and J genes are TRBV14 and TRBJ1-2; no firm D call. The CDR3 here is CASSHLIGYGYTF. In nucleotides, the CDR3 is TGTGCCAGCAGCCACCTCATCGGCTATGGCTACACCTTC.